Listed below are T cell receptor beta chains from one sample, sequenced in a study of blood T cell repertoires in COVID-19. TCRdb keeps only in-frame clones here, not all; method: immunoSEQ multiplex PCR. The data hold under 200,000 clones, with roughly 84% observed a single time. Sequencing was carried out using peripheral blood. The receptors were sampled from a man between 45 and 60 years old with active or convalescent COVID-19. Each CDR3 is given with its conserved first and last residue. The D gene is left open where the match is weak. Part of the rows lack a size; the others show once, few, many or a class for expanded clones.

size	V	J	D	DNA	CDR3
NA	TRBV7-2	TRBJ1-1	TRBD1	TGTGCCAGCAGCTTATCCGGGACAGTCAGAACACAGACTGAAGCTTTCTTT	CASSLSGTVRTQTEAFF
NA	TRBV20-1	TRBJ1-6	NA	TGCAGTGCTAGTGGGGGCGGTTCACCCCTCCACTTT	CSASGGGSPLHF
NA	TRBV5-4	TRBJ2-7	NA	TGTGCCAGCAGCTTCGGCAGGGCGGCCATAGCCACCTACGAGCAGTACTTC	CASSFGRAAIATYEQYF
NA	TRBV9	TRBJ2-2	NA	TGTGCCAGCAGCCCCCGACAGCACGGGAACACCGGGGAGCTGTTTTTT	CASSPRQHGNTGELFF
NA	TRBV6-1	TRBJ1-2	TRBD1	TGTGCCAGCAGTGCGATGTCCGGGACAGGGGGAGGTGGCTACACCTTC	CASSAMSGTGGGGYTF
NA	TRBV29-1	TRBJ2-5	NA	TGCAGCGTTGAAGCGCAGCAAGAGACCCAGTACTTC	CSVEAQQETQYF
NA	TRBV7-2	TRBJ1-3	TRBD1	TGTGCCAGCAGCTATACAGGGGACTCTGGAAACACCATATATTTT	CASSYTGDSGNTIYF
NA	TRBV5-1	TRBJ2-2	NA	TGCGCCAGCAGCTTCGGGGATAACACCGGGGAGCTGTTTTTT	CASSFGDNTGELFF
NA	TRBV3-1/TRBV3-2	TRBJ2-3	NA	TGTGCCAGCAGCCAAGGCCAGACAGGAGGCACAGATACGCAGTATTTT	CASSQGQTGGTDTQYF
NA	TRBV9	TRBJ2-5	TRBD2	TGTGCCAGCAGCGTAGGTACTAGCGGGGAGCAAGAGACCCAGTACTTC	CASSVGTSGEQETQYF
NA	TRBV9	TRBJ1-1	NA	TGTGCCAGCAGCACGGGTAAAGATACTGAAGCTTTCTTT	CASSTGKDTEAFF
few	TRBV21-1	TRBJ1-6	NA	TGTGCCAGCAGCGCCCGGGACAGGGCTAATTCACCCCTCCACTTT	CASSARDRANSPLHF
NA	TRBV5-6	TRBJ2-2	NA	TGTGCCAGCAGCTTGCTGGCGGAGGGGAACACCGGGGAGCTGTTTTTT	CASSLLAEGNTGELFF
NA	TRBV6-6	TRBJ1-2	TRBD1	TGTGCCAGCAGTTACACGGGACAGAGGACCTATGGCTACACCTTC	CASSYTGQRTYGYTF
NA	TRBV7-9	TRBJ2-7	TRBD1	TGTGCCAGCAGTTCAGGGGGACAGGCCGTCTACGAGCAGTACTTC	CASSSGGQAVYEQYF
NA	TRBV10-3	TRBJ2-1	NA	TGTGCCACCGCAGACAGGATCTACAATGAGCAGTTCTTC	CATADRIYNEQFF
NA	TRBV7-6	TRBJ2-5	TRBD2	TGTGCCAGCAGCTCGACTAGCGGGGCACAAGAGACCCAGTACTTC	CASSSTSGAQETQYF
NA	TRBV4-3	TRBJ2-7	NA	TGCGCCAGCAGCTACCGGACAGATCTACGCTTGGAGCAGTACTTC	CASSYRTDLRLEQYF
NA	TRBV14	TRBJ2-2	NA	TGTGCCAGCAGCTTCACGGGTCCCACCGGGGAGCTGTTTTTT	CASSFTGPTGELFF
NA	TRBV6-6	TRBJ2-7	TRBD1	TGTGCCAGCAGTCGCGACAGGGGAGAGACCTACGAGCAGTACTTC	CASSRDRGETYEQYF
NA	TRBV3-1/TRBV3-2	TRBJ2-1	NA	TGTGCCAGCAGCCAAGACGGGTCGTCTGAGCAGTTCTTC	CASSQDGSSEQFF
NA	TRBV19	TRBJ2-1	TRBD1	TGTGCCAGTAGTTCCTGGGACAGGGGAAATGAGCAGTTCTTC	CASSSWDRGNEQFF
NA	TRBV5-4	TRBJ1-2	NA	TGTGCCAGCAGCTTGGTGGGAGGCTATGGCTACACCTTC	CASSLVGGYGYTF
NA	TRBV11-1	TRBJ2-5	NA	TGTGCCAGCAGCTTAGGTCCTAGCGCCGGGGAGACCCAGTACTTC	CASSLGPSAGETQYF
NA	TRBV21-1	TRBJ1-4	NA	TGTGAGGGACAGGAGGATGAAAAACTGTTTTTT	CEGQEDEKLFF
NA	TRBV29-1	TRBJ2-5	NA	TGCAGCGTTGAGGGTCTGGCGGGGGCCCAAGAGACCCAGTACTTC	CSVEGLAGAQETQYF
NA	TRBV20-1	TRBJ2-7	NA	TGCAGTGCTAGCGGGAGCGAGCAGTACTTC	CSASGSEQYF
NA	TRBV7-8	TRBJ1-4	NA	TGTGCCAGCAGCACTTACGGAGTAAACCCAGAAAAACTGTTTTTT	CASSTYGVNPEKLFF
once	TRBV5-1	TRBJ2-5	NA	TGCGCCAGCAGCTTGGCCCCTGGGCACTTCCAAGAGACCCAGTACTTC	CASSLAPGHFQETQYF
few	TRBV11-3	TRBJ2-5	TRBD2	TGTGCCAGCAGCTTCCTCGCGGGAGGACCGGGAGAGACCCAGTACTTC	CASSFLAGGPGETQYF
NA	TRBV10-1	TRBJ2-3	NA	TGCGCCAGCAGTGAGCCCGGACTACTCCGGAACACAGATACGCAGTATTTT	CASSEPGLLRNTDTQYF
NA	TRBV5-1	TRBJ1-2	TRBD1	TGCGCCAGCAGCTTGGGAGGGGGCGACGGCTACACCTTC	CASSLGGGDGYTF
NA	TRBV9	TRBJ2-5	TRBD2	TGTGCCAGCAGCGTAGGGATAGCGGGATTAGAGACCCAGTACTTC	CASSVGIAGLETQYF
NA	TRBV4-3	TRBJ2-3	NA	TGCGCCAGCAGCTTTCGACTATTACCTAGCACAGATACGCAGTATTTT	CASSFRLLPSTDTQYF